This entry features one T cell receptor (beta chain) sequence. The data are from a study of regulatory T cells in long-lasting Graves disease. The V end lost 4 bases, the J end lost 2 bases, and 13 bases lay between the germline ends. The CDR3 totals 14 residues. CDR1 is SQVTM, CDR2 ANQGSEA, per germline. Construction of TCR beta libraries relied on iRepertoire HTBI primers and on Arm-PCR targeting CDR3 regions. TCRdb called the multiplex PCR reads again in MiXCR, with one record for every CDR3 protein. This table has more than 350,000 distinct CDR3 sequences, 21% appearing once. This sample's time point: persistent/refractory GD, antithyroid drugs over 5 years with positive TRAb. There was RNA extracted from PBMCs, and the TCR library was made from it.

This chain uses TRBV29-1 with TRBJ2-3; D is unresolved. Sequencing used peripheral blood mononuclear cells (PBMCs), obtained when the disease was refractory, from a patient treated with antithyroid drugs. The source is a female donor with Graves disease. CDR3 coding DNA: TGCAGCGTTGGGTTGGCGGATAACACAGATACGCAGTATTTT. The encoded protein is CSVGLADNTDTQYF.